The 3 T cell receptor beta chains below come from one sample, sequenced in a study of regulatory T cells in long-lasting Graves disease. Relying on iRepertoire HTBI primers and Arm-PCR of CDR3 regions, the team built TCR beta libraries. One entry per CDR3 protein results from TCRdb running MiXCR on the multiplex PCR reads. The table has about 660,000 distinct CDR3 sequences, approximately 29% seen once. Time point of the sample: persistent/refractory GD, antithyroid drugs over 5 years with positive TRAb. RNA extracted from PBMCs served as the sequencing template. Material: peripheral blood mononuclear cells (PBMCs), obtained when the disease was refractory, from a patient treated with antithyroid drugs. The origin of the receptors is a female donor with Graves disease.

The genes are TRBV5-1 and TRBJ1-2; 7 bases are shared with TRBD1. Germline V gives CDR1 SGHRS, CDR2 YFSETQ. The junction had 4 bases not matched to a gene; V was cut back by 0 bases and J by 8 bases. There are 13 residues in the CDR3. The chain's CDR3 is CASSLETGNGYTF. The CDR3 bases are TGCGCCAGCAGCTTGGAGACAGGGAACGGCTACACCTTC.

The chain joins TRBV27 to TRBJ1-5; D may be TRBD1 (6 bases). V shed 5 bases and J shed 5 bases, with 10 bases lying between them. Per the germline V gene, CDR1 is MNHEY and CDR2 is SMNVEV (reference sequence). There are 13 residues in the CDR3. Here the CDR3 DNA reads TGTGCCAGCAGTCGGGACACATATCAGCCCCAGCATTTT. It specifies CASSRDTYQPQHF.

The rearrangement links TRBV10-3 to TRBJ2-2, with a possible D match to TRBD2 (5 bases). Trimming cost V 6 bases and J 6 bases, with 8 bases left between them. This CDR3 has 12 amino acids. The germline CDR1 and CDR2 sequences are ENHRY and SYGVKD. CDR3 residues: CAIRDGAGELFF. The CDR3 DNA sequence: TGTGCCATCAGGGACGGGGCCGGGGAGCTGTTTTTT.